In its sample, the clone carrying this TCR beta chain was seen a few times. No antigen is known for it. A second PCR, run for roughly 7 to 11 cycles, used a sample-barcoded 5' primer plus a J-beta primer mix. Each CDR3 protein gets one entry after TCRdb re-called the 5' RACE reads with MiXCR. This table has 1.8 million or so distinct CDR3 sequences, around 40% appearing once. The source of the sample is a study of blood T cells in healthy people across ages. Staff drew 8 to 10 milliliters of peripheral blood from each donor. Findings and caveats of the study: Aged donors had fewer naive CD4+ cells and lower diversity than long-lived donors.

The sequenced sample was blood. The sequence came from a human donor in good health.

The CDR3 here is CASSSGGRAGYTF. In nucleotides, the CDR3 is TGTGCCAGCAGTTCTGGCGGACGGGCGGGCTACACCTTC. The chain links TRBV12-3 or TRBV12-4 to TRBJ1-2; no definite D call. CDR3 size: 13 residues. V lost 4 bases, J lost 8 bases, and 14 bases lay in between.